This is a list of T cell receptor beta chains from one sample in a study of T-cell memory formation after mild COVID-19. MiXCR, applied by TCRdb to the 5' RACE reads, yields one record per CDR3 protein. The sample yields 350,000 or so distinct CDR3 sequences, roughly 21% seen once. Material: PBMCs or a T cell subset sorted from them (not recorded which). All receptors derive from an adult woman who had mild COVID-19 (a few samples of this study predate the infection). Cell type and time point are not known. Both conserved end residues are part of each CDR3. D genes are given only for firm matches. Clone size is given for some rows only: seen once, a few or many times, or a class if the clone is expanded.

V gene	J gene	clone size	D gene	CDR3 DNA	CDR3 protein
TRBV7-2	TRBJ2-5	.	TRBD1	TGTGCCAGCCTAAGGACAGGGGGCGCCTTAGAGACCCAGTACTTC	CASLRTGGALETQYF
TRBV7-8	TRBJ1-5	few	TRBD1	TGTGCCAGCAGCTTAGCGCATCCCTGGGACAGGAGCAATCAGCCCCAGCATTTT	CASSLAHPWDRSNQPQHF
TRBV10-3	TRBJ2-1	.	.	TGTGCCATCAGTGAGACAGGGCGGGGATACAATGAGCAGTTCTTC	CAISETGRGYNEQFF
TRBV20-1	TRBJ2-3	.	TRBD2	TGCAGTGCCGCGGGACTAGCGGGGACAGATACGCAGTATTTT	CSAAGLAGTDTQYF
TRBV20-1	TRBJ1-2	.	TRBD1	TGCAGTGCTAGAGATAGGAATCTAGAACAGGGGGCCGCTGGCTACACCTTC	CSARDRNLEQGAAGYTF
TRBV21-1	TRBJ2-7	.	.	TGTGCCAGCAGCAAAGCGAGCACTAGCGGTCATCCGGGGGGGCAGTACTTC	CASSKASTSGHPGGQYF
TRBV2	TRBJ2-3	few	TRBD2	TGTGCCAGCAGTGAACGGGCTAGCGGGCTCACAGATACGCAGTATTTT	CASSERASGLTDTQYF
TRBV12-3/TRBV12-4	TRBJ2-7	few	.	TGTGCCAGCAGTCCCGGGACTTATTCCTACGAGCAGTACTTC	CASSPGTYSYEQYF
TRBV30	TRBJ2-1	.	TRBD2	TGTGCCTGGAGTCTCCTAGCGGGAGGACGCAATGAGCAGTTCTTC	CAWSLLAGGRNEQFF
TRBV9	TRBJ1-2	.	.	TGTGCCAGCAGCGTACTACCGGGACACAGCTATGGCTACACCTTC	CASSVLPGHSYGYTF
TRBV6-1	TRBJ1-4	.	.	TGTGCCAGCATTCTCCGGGGAATAAATGAAAAACTGTTTTTT	CASILRGINEKLFF
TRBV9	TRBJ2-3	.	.	TGTGCCAGCAGCCCCCATAGGGACGGGGGTGCACTGGATACGCAGTATTTT	CASSPHRDGGALDTQYF
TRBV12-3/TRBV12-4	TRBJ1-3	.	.	TGTGCCAGCAGTTTGGCCGACGGAAACTCTGGAAACACCATATATTTT	CASSLADGNSGNTIYF